A selection of T cell receptor beta chains follows, all from one sample in a study of cytomegalovirus exposure and HLA in healthy donors. Assay: immunoSEQ multiplex PCR; the TCRdb copy retains only in-frame clones and omits some. Recorded for this sample: roughly 60,000 clones. Specimen: PBMCs. These receptor sequences come from a woman aged 18-35 years in good health and CMV-seronegative. The CDR3 runs from the conserved cysteine through the conserved F or W. Each record gives: V gene, D gene, J gene, CDR3 protein, CDR3 DNA. A D gene is named only where the DNA matches it firmly.

V gene: TRBV7-3
D gene: TRBD2
J gene: TRBJ2-1
CDR3 protein: CASSPTLAGVNNEQFF
CDR3 DNA: TGTGCCAGCAGCCCTACGCTAGCGGGAGTCAACAATGAGCAGTTCTTC

V gene: TRBV9
D gene: TRBD1
J gene: TRBJ1-2
CDR3 protein: CASSTRSDRGYGYTF
CDR3 DNA: TGTGCCAGCAGCACCCGTTCGGACAGGGGGTATGGCTACACCTTC

V gene: TRBV4-1
D gene: .
J gene: TRBJ2-2
CDR3 protein: CASSPTRSETGELFF
CDR3 DNA: TGCGCCAGCAGCCCAACGAGGAGTGAGACCGGGGAGCTGTTTTTT

V gene: TRBV18
D gene: .
J gene: TRBJ2-3
CDR3 protein: CASSPRLETDTQYF
CDR3 DNA: TGTGCCAGCTCACCAAGGTTGGAGACAGATACGCAGTATTTT

V gene: TRBV15
D gene: TRBD2
J gene: TRBJ2-7
CDR3 protein: CATSRIQASGAYEQYF
CDR3 DNA: TGTGCCACCAGCAGAATACAGGCTAGCGGCGCCTACGAGCAGTACTTC

V gene: TRBV19
D gene: .
J gene: TRBJ1-2
CDR3 protein: CASSPNPGRGYGYTF
CDR3 DNA: TGTGCCAGTAGTCCCAACCCGGGGCGGGGGTATGGCTACACCTTC

V gene: TRBV10-3
D gene: .
J gene: TRBJ1-1
CDR3 protein: CAISESGDTLTAFF
CDR3 DNA: TGTGCCATCAGTGAGTCCGGGGACACCCTGACGGCTTTCTTT

V gene: TRBV9
D gene: .
J gene: TRBJ1-1
CDR3 protein: CASIPPAGPRTEAFF
CDR3 DNA: TGTGCCAGCATCCCCCCGGCGGGACCTCGGACTGAAGCTTTCTTT

V gene: TRBV30
D gene: .
J gene: TRBJ1-1
CDR3 protein: CAWSEGAGAEAFF
CDR3 DNA: TGTGCCTGGAGTGAGGGAGCAGGGGCTGAAGCTTTCTTT

V gene: TRBV28
D gene: .
J gene: TRBJ1-1
CDR3 protein: CAGGRNRNTEAFF
CDR3 DNA: TGTGCCGGAGGAAGAAATCGAAACACTGAAGCTTTCTTT

V gene: TRBV30
D gene: .
J gene: TRBJ1-2
CDR3 protein: CAWSEGVNYGYTF
CDR3 DNA: TGTGCCTGGAGTGAGGGGGTTAACTATGGCTACACCTTC

V gene: TRBV7-8
D gene: .
J gene: TRBJ1-2
CDR3 protein: CASSSPGARGYTF
CDR3 DNA: TGTGCCAGCAGTTCCCCAGGGGCAAGAGGCTACACCTTC

V gene: TRBV5-6
D gene: .
J gene: TRBJ2-7
CDR3 protein: CASSSGGKEYF
CDR3 DNA: TGTGCCAGCAGCTCCGGAGGGAAAGAGTACTTC

V gene: TRBV6-1
D gene: .
J gene: TRBJ2-3
CDR3 protein: CASSESSASSTDTQYF
CDR3 DNA: TGTGCCAGCAGTGAAAGCAGCGCTTCTAGCACAGATACGCAGTATTTT

V gene: TRBV5-1
D gene: .
J gene: TRBJ1-2
CDR3 protein: CASSLAPGGVYGYTF
CDR3 DNA: TGCGCCAGCAGCTTGGCCCCGGGGGGGGTCTATGGCTACACCTTC

V gene: TRBV6-5
D gene: .
J gene: TRBJ1-5
CDR3 protein: CASSRSNQPQHF
CDR3 DNA: TGTGCCAGCAGTCGGAGTAATCAGCCCCAGCATTTT